The sequence of this T cell receptor (beta chain) was determined in a study of graft-versus-host responses after intestinal transplantation. This clone was detected only once. The antigen is undetermined. Germline V gene data show CDR1 as LGHNA and CDR2 as YSLEER. Trimming shortened V by 1 base and J by 4 bases, and 10 bases separated the two germline ends. CDR3 length: 15 residues. Method: immunoSEQ multiplex PCR; TCRdb's copy keeps in-frame clones and lacks some. The repertoire consists of about 130,000 clones, with around 90% occurring once and the leading ten covering roughly 0.19%. Sequenced here: unstimulated CD4+ T cells sorted from spleen or lymph node cells, sampled before intestinal transplant. This clonotype was sampled from a human donor who received an intestinal transplant. The chain links TRBV4-3 to TRBJ2-2; tentative D call: TRBD2 (6 bases). The CDR3 DNA reads as TGCGCCAGCAGCCAAGGGGGACTTGGCACCGGGGAGCTGTTTTTT. Translation: CASSQGGLGTGELFF.